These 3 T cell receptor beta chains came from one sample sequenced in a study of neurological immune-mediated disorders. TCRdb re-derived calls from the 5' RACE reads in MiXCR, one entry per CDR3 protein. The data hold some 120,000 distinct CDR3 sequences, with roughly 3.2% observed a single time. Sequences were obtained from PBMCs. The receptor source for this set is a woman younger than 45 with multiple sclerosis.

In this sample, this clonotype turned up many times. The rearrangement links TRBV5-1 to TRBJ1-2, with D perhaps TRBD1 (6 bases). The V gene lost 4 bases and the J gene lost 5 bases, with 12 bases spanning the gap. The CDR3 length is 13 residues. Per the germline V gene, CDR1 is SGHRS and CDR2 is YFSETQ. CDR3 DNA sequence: TGCGCCAGCAGCGGAGGGGACATATATGGCTACACCTTC. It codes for CASSGGDIYGYTF.

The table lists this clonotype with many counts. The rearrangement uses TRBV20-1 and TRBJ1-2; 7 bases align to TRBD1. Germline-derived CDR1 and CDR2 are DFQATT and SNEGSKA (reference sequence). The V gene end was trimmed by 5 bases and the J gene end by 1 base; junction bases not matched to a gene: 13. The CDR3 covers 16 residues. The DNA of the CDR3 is TGCAGTGCTGCCCGACCCGGGACAGCCCTTAACTATGGCTACACCTTC. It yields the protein CSAARPGTALNYGYTF.

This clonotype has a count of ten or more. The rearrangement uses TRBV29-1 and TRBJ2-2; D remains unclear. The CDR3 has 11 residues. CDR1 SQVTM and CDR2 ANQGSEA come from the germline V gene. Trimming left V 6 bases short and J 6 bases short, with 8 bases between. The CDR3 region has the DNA TGCAGCGTAGCTAACCCCGGGGAGCTGTTTTTT. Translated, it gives CSVANPGELFF.